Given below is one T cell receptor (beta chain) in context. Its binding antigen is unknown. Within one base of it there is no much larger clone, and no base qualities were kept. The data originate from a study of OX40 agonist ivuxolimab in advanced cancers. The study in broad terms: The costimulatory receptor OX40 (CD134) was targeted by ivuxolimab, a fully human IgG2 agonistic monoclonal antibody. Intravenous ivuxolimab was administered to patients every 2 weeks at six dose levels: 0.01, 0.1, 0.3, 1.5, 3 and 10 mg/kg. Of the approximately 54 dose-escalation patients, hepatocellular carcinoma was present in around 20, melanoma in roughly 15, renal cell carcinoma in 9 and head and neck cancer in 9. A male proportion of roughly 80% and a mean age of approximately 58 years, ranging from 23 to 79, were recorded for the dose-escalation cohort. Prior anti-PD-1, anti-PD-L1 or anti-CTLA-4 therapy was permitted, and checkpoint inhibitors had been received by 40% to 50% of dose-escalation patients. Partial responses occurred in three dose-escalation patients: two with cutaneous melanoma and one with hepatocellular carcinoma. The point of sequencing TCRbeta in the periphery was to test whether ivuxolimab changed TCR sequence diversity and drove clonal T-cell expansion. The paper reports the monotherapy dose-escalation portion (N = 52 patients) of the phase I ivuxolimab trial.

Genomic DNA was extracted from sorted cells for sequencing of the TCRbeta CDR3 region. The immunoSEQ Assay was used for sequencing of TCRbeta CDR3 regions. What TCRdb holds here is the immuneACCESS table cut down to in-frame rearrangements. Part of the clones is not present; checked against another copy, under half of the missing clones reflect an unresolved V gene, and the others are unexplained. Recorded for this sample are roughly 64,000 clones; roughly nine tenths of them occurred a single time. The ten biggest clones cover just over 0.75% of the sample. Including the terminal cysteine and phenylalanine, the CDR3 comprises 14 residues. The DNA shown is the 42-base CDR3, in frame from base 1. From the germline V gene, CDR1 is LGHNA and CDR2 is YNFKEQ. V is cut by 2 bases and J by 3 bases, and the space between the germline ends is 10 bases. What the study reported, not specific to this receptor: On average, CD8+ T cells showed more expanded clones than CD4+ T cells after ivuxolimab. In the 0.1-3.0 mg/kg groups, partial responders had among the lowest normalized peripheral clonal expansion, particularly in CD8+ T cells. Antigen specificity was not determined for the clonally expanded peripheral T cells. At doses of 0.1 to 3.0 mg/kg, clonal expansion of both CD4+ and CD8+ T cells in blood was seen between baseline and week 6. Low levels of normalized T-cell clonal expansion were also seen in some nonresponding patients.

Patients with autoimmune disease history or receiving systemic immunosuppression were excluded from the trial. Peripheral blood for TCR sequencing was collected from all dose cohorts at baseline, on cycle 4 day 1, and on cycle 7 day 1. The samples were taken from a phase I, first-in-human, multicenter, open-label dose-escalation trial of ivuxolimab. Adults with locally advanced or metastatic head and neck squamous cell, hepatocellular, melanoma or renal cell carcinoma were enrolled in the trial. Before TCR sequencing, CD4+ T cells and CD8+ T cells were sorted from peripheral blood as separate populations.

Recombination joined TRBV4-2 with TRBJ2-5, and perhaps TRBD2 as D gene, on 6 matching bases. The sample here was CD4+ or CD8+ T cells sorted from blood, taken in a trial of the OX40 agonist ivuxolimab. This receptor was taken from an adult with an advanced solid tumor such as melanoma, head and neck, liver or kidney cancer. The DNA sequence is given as TGTGCCAGCAGCCAAAAAGCGGGTAAAGAGACCCAGTACTTC. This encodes CASSQKAGKETQYF.